These 3 T cell receptor beta chains share one sample of origin, sequenced in a study of CD8 T cells in ankylosing spondylitis. From the 5' RACE reads, TCRdb called clonotypes with MiXCR, one entry per CDR3 protein. Of 300,000 to 350,000 distinct CDR3 sequences listed, around 20% are singletons. Input material: blood, either unsorted or a sorted T cell fraction (not recorded which). These receptors all stem from a female donor with ankylosing spondylitis or in good health (not recorded which).

The chain recombines TRBV7-2 with TRBJ2-7; 10 bases align to TRBD2. Germline-derived CDR1 and CDR2 are SGHTA and FQGNSA. The CDR3 has 15 amino acids. J gave up 6 bases and V 5 bases, and 10 bases lay outside the gene matches. In DNA form, the CDR3 reads TGTGCCAGCAGCCTCCCAGCGGGAGGGGTATTCGAGCAGTACTTC. This translates into CASSLPAGGVFEQYF. The variable domain in full, completed from reference TRBV7-2 and TRBJ2-7, reads GAGVSQSPSNKVTEKGKDVELRCDPISGHTALYWYRQSLGQGLEFLIYFQGNSAPDKSGLPSDRFSAERTGGSVSTLTIQRTQQEDSAVYLCASSLPAGGVFEQYFGPGTRLTVT.

The chain employs TRBV7-6 and TRBJ2-1; D tentatively reads TRBD1 or TRBD2 (5 bases each). The length of the CDR3 is 15 residues. V was shortened by 2 bases and J by 0 bases, with 8 bases between the two germline ends. Germline CDR1 is SGHVS and CDR2 is FNYEAQ. The CDR3 spells CASSLMRGSYNEQFF. CDR3 bases: TGTGCCAGCAGCTTAATGAGGGGCTCCTACAATGAGCAGTTCTTC.

There are many counts of this clonotype. The rearrangement joins TRBV27 to TRBJ2-2, with 10 bases aligning to TRBD2. Germline trimming cut 4 bases from V and 4 bases from J; bases unmatched to any gene: 6. The CDR3 runs to 16 residues. CDR1 is MNHEY, CDR2 SMNVEV, per germline (reference sequence). The CDR3 protein is CASSWASGSSTGELFF. CDR3 nucleotide sequence: TGTGCCAGCAGTTGGGCTAGCGGGAGCTCCACCGGGGAGCTGTTTTTT.